This paragraph covers one T cell receptor (beta chain) sequence. There are 12 residues in the CDR3. The V end was cut by 8 bases, the J end by 3 bases, with 10 bases between. The germline V gene encodes CDR1 SNHLY and CDR2 FYNNEI. Repertoires were generated with immunoSEQ multiplex PCR, while TCRdb's copy carries only in-frame clones and drops some. The repertoire consists of approximately 170,000 clones, with around 80% occurring once and the leading ten covering roughly 8%. The sample originates from a study of blood T cell repertoires in COVID-19. Across fewer than 25 US areas, participants ranged in age from 18 to 89 years. Clinical histories supplied by participants themselves formed the basis of cohort assignment.

V and J are TRBV2 and TRBJ1-1; D is unresolved. The source material was PBMCs or T cells enriched from blood (not recorded which). The sequence was collected from a woman aged 50 to 60 who had recovered from COVID-19. The CDR3, as DNA: TGTGCCAGCTTGCAGGAATACACTGAAGCTTTCTTT. It codes for CASLQEYTEAFF.